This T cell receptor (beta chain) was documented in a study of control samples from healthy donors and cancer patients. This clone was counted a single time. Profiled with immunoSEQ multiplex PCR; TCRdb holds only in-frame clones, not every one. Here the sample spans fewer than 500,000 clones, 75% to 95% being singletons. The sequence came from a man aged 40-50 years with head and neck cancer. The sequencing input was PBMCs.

Here the CDR3 reads CASSLASGRRGTDTQYF. CDR3 in DNA: TGTGCCAGCAGCTTAGCTTCTGGACGCCGGGGCACAGATACGCAGTATTTT. The genes are TRBV7-2 and TRBJ2-3; D gene ambiguous. The CDR3 extends over 17 amino acids. Trimming left V 0 bases short and J 1 base short, with 14 bases between. In germline, CDR1 is SGHTA, CDR2 FQGNSA. The full variable domain, completed using reference TRBV7-2 and TRBJ2-3, is GAGVSQSPSNKVTEKGKDVELRCDPISGHTALYWYRQSLGQGLEFLIYFQGNSAPDKSGLPSDRFSAERTGGSVSTLTIQRTQQEDSAVYLCASSLASGRRGTDTQYFGPGTRLTVL.